This paragraph reports one T cell receptor (beta chain). This sample was taken from a study of blood T cell repertoires in COVID-19. About the study: Sources were T cells, B-cell-depleted T cells, or PBMCs; the material itself was cDNA or gDNA.

Original handling: By means of reference gene primer amplification, nucleated cell counts were estimated. Using immunoSEQ multiplex PCR, the repertoire was profiled, and TCRdb retains in-frame clones only, with some absent. The DNA was the basis for D and trimming; V, J and clone size are from that table. The sample comprises over 110,000 clones, more than 75% of which are singletons, and around 13% rests with the top ten. The length of the CDR3 is 13 residues. V trimming: 3 bases; J trimming: 7 bases; junction bases outside the gene matches: 4. Sequencing was done on a sample of peripheral blood. The V and J genes are TRBV12-3 or TRBV12-4 and TRBJ1-2, with 8 bases that match TRBD1. The receptor was isolated from a man older than 75 with acute or convalescent COVID-19. The CDR3 nucleotides are TGTGCCAGCAGTTTGAACAGGGGGAGTGGCTACACCTTC. It is translated as CASSLNRGSGYTF.